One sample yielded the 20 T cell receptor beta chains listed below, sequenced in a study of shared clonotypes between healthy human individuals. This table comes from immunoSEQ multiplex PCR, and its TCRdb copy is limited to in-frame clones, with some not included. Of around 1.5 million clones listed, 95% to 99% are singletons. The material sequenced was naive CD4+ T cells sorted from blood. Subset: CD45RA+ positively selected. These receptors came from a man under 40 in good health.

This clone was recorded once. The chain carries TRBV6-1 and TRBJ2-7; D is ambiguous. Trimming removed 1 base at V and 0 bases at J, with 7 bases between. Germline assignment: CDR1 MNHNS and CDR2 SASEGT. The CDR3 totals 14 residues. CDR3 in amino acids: CASSEDSSSYEQYF. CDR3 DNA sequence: TGTGCCAGCAGTGAAGACTCTAGCTCCTACGAGCAGTACTTC.

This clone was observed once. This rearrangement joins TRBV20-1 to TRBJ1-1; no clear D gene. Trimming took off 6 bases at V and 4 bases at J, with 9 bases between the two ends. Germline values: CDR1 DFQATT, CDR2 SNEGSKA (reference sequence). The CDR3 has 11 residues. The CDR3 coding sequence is TGCAGTGCAGTCGACTTCACTGAAGCTTTCTTT. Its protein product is CSAVDFTEAFF.

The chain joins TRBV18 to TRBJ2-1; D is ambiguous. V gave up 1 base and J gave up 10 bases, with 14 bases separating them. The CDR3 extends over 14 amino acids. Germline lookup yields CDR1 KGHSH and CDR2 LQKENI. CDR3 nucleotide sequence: TGTGCCAGCTCACCACTCCATTCTGGGGTCGAGCAGTTCTTC. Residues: CASSPLHSGVEQFF.

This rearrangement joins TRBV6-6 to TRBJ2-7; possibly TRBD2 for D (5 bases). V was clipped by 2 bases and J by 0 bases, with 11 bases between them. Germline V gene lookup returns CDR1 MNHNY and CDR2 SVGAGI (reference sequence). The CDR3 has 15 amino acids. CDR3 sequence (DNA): TGTGCCAGCAGTTACCCGGGGAAGAACTCCTACGAGCAGTACTTC. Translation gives CASSYPGKNSYEQYF.

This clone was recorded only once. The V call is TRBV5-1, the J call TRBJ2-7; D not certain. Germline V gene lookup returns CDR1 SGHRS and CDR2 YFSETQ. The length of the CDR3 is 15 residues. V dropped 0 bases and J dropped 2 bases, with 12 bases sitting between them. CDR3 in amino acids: CASSLGVGVTYEQYF. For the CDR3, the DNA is TGCGCCAGCAGCTTGGGTGTTGGGGTTACCTACGAGCAGTACTTC.

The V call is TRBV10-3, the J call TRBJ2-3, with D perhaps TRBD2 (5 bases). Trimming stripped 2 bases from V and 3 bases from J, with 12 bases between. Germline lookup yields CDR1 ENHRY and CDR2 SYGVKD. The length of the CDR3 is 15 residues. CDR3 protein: CAISEDLARTDTQYF. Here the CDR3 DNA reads TGTGCCATCAGTGAGGATCTAGCAAGGACAGATACGCAGTATTTT.

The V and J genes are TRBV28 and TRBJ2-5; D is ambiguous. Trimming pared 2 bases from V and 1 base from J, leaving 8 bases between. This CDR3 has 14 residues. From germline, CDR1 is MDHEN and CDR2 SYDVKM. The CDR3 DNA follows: TGTGCCAGCAGTTTACACACAACCCAAGAGACCCAGTACTTC. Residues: CASSLHTTQETQYF.

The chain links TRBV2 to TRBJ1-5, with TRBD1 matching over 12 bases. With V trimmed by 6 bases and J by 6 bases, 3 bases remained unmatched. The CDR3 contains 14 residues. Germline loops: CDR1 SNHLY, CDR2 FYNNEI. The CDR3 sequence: CASSGTGGSQPQHF. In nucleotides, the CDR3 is TGTGCCAGCAGCGGGACAGGGGGCAGTCAGCCCCAGCATTTT. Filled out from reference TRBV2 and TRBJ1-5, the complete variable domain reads EPEVTQTPSHQVTQMGQEVILRCVPISNHLYFYWYRQILGQKVEFLVSFYNNEISEKSEIFDDQFSVERPDGSNFTLKIRSTKLEDSAMYFCASSGTGGSQPQHFGDGTRLSIL.

CDR3 DNA: TGTGCCAGCAGCCCTCCTGGACTAGCGGGCCCGAGGAACACCGGGGAGCTGTTTTTT. It translates to CASSPPGLAGPRNTGELFF. The chain has TRBV11-2 and TRBJ2-2; TRBD2 matches 11 bases. CDR3 length: 19 residues. Germline lookup yields CDR1 SGHAT and CDR2 FQNNGV. With V trimmed by 5 bases and J by 1 base, 12 bases remained unmatched.

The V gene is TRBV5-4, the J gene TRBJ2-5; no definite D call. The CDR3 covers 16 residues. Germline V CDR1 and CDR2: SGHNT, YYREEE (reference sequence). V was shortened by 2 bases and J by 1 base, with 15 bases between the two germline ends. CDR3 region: CASSFLASSLQETQYF. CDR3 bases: TGTGCCAGCAGCTTTTTGGCCTCTTCACTCCAAGAGACCCAGTACTTC.

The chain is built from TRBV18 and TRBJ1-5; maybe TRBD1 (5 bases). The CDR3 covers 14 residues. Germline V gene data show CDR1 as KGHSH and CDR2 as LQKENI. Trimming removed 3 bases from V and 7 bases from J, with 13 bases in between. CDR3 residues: CASSPTGGWQPQHF. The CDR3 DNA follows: TGTGCCAGCTCACCTACCGGGGGGTGGCAGCCCCAGCATTTT.

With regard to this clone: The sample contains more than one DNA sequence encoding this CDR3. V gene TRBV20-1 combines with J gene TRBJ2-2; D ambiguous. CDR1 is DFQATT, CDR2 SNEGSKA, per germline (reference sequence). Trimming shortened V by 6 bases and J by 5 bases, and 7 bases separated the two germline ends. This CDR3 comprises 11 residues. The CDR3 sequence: CSATRTGELFF. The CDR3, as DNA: TGCAGTGCAACCAGGACCGGGGAGCTGTTTTTT.

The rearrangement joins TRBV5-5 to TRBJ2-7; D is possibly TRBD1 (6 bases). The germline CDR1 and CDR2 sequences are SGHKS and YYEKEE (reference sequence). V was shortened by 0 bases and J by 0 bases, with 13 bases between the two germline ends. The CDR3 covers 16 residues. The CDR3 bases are TGTGCCAGCAGCTTGGCCGGGACACCGAGCTCCTACGAGCAGTACTTC. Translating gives CASSLAGTPSSYEQYF.

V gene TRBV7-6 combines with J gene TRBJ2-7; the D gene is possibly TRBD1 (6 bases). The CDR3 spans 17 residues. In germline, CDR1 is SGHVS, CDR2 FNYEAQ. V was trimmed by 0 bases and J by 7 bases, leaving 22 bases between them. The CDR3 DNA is TGTGCCAGCAGCTTAGCTCCCGGCGGCGGACAGTTCCCGGAGCAGTACTTC. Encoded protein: CASSLAPGGGQFPEQYF.

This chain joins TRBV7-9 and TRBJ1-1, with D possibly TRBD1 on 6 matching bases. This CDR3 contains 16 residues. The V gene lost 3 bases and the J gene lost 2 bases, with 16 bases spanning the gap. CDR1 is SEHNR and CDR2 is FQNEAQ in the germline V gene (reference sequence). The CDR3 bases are TGTGCCAGCAGCTTCGGCCGAGGGGGGAGTAACACTGAAGCTTTCTTT. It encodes CASSFGRGGSNTEAFF. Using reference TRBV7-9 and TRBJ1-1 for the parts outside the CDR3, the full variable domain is DTGVSQNPRHKITKRGQNVTFRCDPISEHNRLYWYRQTLGQGPEFLTYFQNEAQLEKSRLLSDRFSAERPKGSFSTLEIQRTEQGDSAMYLCASSFGRGGSNTEAFFGQGTRLTVV.

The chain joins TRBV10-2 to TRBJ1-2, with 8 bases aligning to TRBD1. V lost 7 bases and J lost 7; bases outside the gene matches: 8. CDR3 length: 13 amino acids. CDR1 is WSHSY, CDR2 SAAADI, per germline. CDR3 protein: CASTGQGFAGYTF. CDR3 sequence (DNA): TGCGCCAGCACCGGACAGGGTTTCGCTGGCTACACCTTC.

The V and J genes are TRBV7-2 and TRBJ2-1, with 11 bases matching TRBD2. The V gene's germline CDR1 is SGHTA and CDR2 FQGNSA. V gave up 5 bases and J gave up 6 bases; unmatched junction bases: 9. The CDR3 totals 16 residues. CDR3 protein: CASSPLAGGVGNEQFF. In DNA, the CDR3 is TGTGCCAGCAGCCCCTTAGCGGGAGGGGTCGGCAATGAGCAGTTCTTC. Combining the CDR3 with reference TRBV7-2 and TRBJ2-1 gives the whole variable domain GAGVSQSPSNKVTEKGKDVELRCDPISGHTALYWYRQSLGQGLEFLIYFQGNSAPDKSGLPSDRFSAERTGGSVSTLTIQRTQQEDSAVYLCASSPLAGGVGNEQFFGPGTRLTVL.

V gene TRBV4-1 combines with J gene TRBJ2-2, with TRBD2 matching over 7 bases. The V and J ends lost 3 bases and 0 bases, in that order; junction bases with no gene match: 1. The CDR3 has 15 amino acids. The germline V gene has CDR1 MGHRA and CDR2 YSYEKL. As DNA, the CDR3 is TGCGCCAGCAGCCAGGGAGGGGCGAACACCGGGGAGCTGTTTTTT. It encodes CASSQGGANTGELFF.

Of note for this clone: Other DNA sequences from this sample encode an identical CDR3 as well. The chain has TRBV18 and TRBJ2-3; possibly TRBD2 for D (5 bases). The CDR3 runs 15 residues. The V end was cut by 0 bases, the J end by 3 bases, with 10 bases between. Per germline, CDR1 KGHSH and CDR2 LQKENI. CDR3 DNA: TGTGCCAGCTCACCACCGTCGGGGTCAACAGATACGCAGTATTTT. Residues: CASSPPSGSTDTQYF.

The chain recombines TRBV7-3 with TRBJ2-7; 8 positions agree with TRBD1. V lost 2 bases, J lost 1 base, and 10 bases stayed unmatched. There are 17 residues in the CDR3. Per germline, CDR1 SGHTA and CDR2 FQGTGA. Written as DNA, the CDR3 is TGTGCCAGCAGCTTACCCCCCGACAGGGGCCGATCCTACGAGCAGTACTTC. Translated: CASSLPPDRGRSYEQYF.